This T cell receptor beta chain was observed in a study of monozygotic twins with cystic fibrosis. Comment on this clone: Its specificity is unknown.

The CDR3 totals 14 residues. Trimming left V 3 bases short and J 0 bases short, with 10 bases between. In germline, CDR1 is SGDLS, CDR2 YYNGEE. Study conclusions and caveats: Age, concordance and disease severity did not associate with shared CDR3 numbers. Low clonality (median about 0.0095) suggested a mostly naive repertoire.

Measured with immunoSEQ multiplex PCR; TCRdb has only the in-frame clones, and not every one. The repertoire has some 35,000 clones, approximately 67% of them found once; the top ten carry around 0.78%. This chain connects TRBV9 to TRBJ2-7, with D possibly matching TRBD2 (6 bases). The clonotype originates from a girl aged 5-17 years with cystic fibrosis. What was sequenced was blood. As DNA, the CDR3 is TGTGCCAGCAGCGCGGGGGAAAGCTCCTACGAGCAGTACTTC. As protein: CASSAGESSYEQYF.